This note documents a single T cell receptor (beta chain) sequence. What it binds is unknown. Losses at the gene ends were 7 bases for V and 5 bases for J; bases not matched to a gene: 2. CDR1 and CDR2 (germline): SNHLY, FYNNEI. The CDR3 is made up of 12 amino acids. This entry belongs to a study of T cell responses to AZD1222 COVID-19 vaccine. The assay was immunoSEQ multiplex PCR, and TCRdb's table has in-frame clones only and misses some. The sample holds some 130,000 clones, roughly 91% seen once. Study-wide results and limits: Vaccine-related CD4 TCRs covered spike, predominating at 160-218 and 743-854. There were repertoire samples only from the period after the peak T cell response. The study identified only 6 or 7 AZD1222 recipients as seropositive at baseline.

The specimen was peripheral blood, collected 28 days after the second AZD1222 dose. J is TRBJ2-3 and V is TRBV2; TRBD2 aligns across 8 bases. This clonotype was obtained from an adult who received the AZD1222 COVID-19 vaccine. The CDR3 sequence: CASTSGRDTQYF. Written as DNA, the CDR3 is TGTGCCAGCACTAGCGGGCGAGATACGCAGTATTTT. The full variable domain, its missing parts supplied by reference TRBV2 and TRBJ2-3, is EPEVTQTPSHQVTQMGQEVILRCVPISNHLYFYWYRQILGQKVEFLVSFYNNEISEKSEIFDDQFSVERPDGSNFTLKIRSTKLEDSAMYFCASTSGRDTQYFGPGTRLTVL.